A selection of T cell receptor beta chains follows, all from one sample in a study of T cell responses to AZD1222 COVID-19 vaccine. Libraries were prepared by immunoSEQ multiplex PCR; TCRdb keeps only in-frame clonotypes and omits some of them. In the table there are 80,000 to 90,000 clones, approximately 90% of which are singletons. Sequenced here: peripheral blood, sampled on day 0 of MenACWY control vaccination. The receptors come from an adult in good health. Both conserved end residues are part of each CDR3. Fields, in order: J gene, clone size, V gene, D gene, CDR3 length, CDR3 DNA, CDR3 protein. A D gene is named only where the DNA matches it firmly. The size entry is marked missing in some rows and otherwise reads once, few, many or a size class.

j_call: TRBJ2-7; clone_size: once; v_call: TRBV19; d_call: .; cdr3_length: 11; cdr3_nt: TGTGCCAGTAGTTTCGGGCCCGAGCAGTACTTC; cdr3_aa: CASSFGPEQYF
j_call: TRBJ2-7; clone_size: .; v_call: TRBV30; d_call: TRBD1; cdr3_length: 13; cdr3_nt: TGTGCCTGGAGTGTAACAGGGGGCTACGAGCAGTACTTC; cdr3_aa: CAWSVTGGYEQYF
j_call: TRBJ1-4; clone_size: .; v_call: TRBV6-5; d_call: .; cdr3_length: 11; cdr3_nt: TGTGCCAGCAGCCCGGGTGAAAAACTGTTTTTT; cdr3_aa: CASSPGEKLFF
j_call: TRBJ1-6; clone_size: few; v_call: TRBV12-3/TRBV12-4; d_call: .; cdr3_length: 13; cdr3_nt: TGTGCCAGCAGTTGGGGGGGGGATTCACCCCTCCACTTT; cdr3_aa: CASSWGGDSPLHF
j_call: TRBJ1-5; clone_size: .; v_call: TRBV10-3; d_call: .; cdr3_length: 13; cdr3_nt: TGTGCCATCAGTCCTACAGAAAATCAGCCCCAGCATTTT; cdr3_aa: CAISPTENQPQHF
j_call: TRBJ2-2; clone_size: .; v_call: TRBV7-9; d_call: TRBD1; cdr3_length: 15; cdr3_nt: TGTGCCAGCAGCCCGGACAGGGTACTCGTCGGGGAGCTGTTTTTT; cdr3_aa: CASSPDRVLVGELFF
j_call: TRBJ2-1; clone_size: .; v_call: TRBV28; d_call: .; cdr3_length: 14; cdr3_nt: TGTGCCAGTGGGGGGCGGCCGTCGGGCAATGAGCAGTTCTTC; cdr3_aa: CASGGRPSGNEQFF
j_call: TRBJ1-2; clone_size: .; v_call: TRBV7-2; d_call: .; cdr3_length: 13; cdr3_nt: TGTGCCAGCAGCTCTAACCCCAACTATGGCTACACCTTC; cdr3_aa: CASSSNPNYGYTF
j_call: TRBJ2-2; clone_size: .; v_call: TRBV3-1/TRBV3-2; d_call: TRBD2; cdr3_length: 16; cdr3_nt: TGTGCCAGCAGCCAGCGACTAGCGGCCCATAGCGGGGAGCTGTTTTTT; cdr3_aa: CASSQRLAAHSGELFF
j_call: TRBJ1-1; clone_size: .; v_call: TRBV28; d_call: .; cdr3_length: 12; cdr3_nt: TGTGCCAGCAGACAGGCGAACACTGAAGCTTTCTTT; cdr3_aa: CASRQANTEAFF
j_call: TRBJ2-7; clone_size: .; v_call: TRBV28; d_call: .; cdr3_length: 13; cdr3_nt: TGTGCCAGCAGTTTATTTACGGCTTACGAGCAGTACTTC; cdr3_aa: CASSLFTAYEQYF
j_call: TRBJ1-1; clone_size: .; v_call: TRBV6-5; d_call: TRBD1; cdr3_length: 15; cdr3_nt: TGTGCCAGCAGTTTAGGACCGGGACAGCGTTTTGAAGCTTTCTTT; cdr3_aa: CASSLGPGQRFEAFF
j_call: TRBJ2-1; clone_size: .; v_call: TRBV28; d_call: TRBD2; cdr3_length: 15; cdr3_nt: TGTGCCAGCAGTTTATTGGGGGGGGTGGACAATGAGCAGTTCTTC; cdr3_aa: CASSLLGGVDNEQFF
j_call: TRBJ2-3; clone_size: .; v_call: TRBV3-1/TRBV3-2; d_call: TRBD1; cdr3_length: 15; cdr3_nt: TGTGCCAGCAGCCGGAGACAGGGAGGCACAGATACGCAGTATTTT; cdr3_aa: CASSRRQGGTDTQYF
j_call: TRBJ2-5; clone_size: .; v_call: TRBV30; d_call: .; cdr3_length: 13; cdr3_nt: TGTGCCTGGAATTTTTGGGGCGGGGAGACCCAGTACTTC; cdr3_aa: CAWNFWGGETQYF
j_call: TRBJ2-1; clone_size: .; v_call: TRBV15; d_call: TRBD2; cdr3_length: 18; cdr3_nt: TGTGCCACCAGCAGTGAACGGCTTAGCGGGAGCTTCGCAAATGAGCAGTTCTTC; cdr3_aa: CATSSERLSGSFANEQFF
j_call: TRBJ1-4; clone_size: .; v_call: TRBV28; d_call: .; cdr3_length: 13; cdr3_nt: TGTGCCAGCAGGCCCCCCGGGCCTGAAAAACTGTTTTTT; cdr3_aa: CASRPPGPEKLFF
j_call: TRBJ2-2; clone_size: .; v_call: TRBV7-3; d_call: .; cdr3_length: 14; cdr3_nt: TGTGCCAGCAGCGAAACCCGGAACACCGGGGAGCTGTTTTTT; cdr3_aa: CASSETRNTGELFF
j_call: TRBJ1-5; clone_size: .; v_call: TRBV6-5; d_call: TRBD1; cdr3_length: 16; cdr3_nt: TGTGCCAGCAGTTACTCGGGAGGGGGCGAGGGTCAGCCCCAGCATTTT; cdr3_aa: CASSYSGGGEGQPQHF
j_call: TRBJ2-7; clone_size: .; v_call: TRBV20-1; d_call: TRBD2; cdr3_length: 15; cdr3_nt: TGCAGTGCTAGTGAGGGGAGGGGAATCTCCTACGAGCAGTACTTC; cdr3_aa: CSASEGRGISYEQYF
j_call: TRBJ2-1; clone_size: .; v_call: TRBV7-2; d_call: .; cdr3_length: 14; cdr3_nt: TGTGCCAGCAGCCCAGGGACCTCAAGGGGTGAGCAGTTCTTC; cdr3_aa: CASSPGTSRGEQFF
j_call: TRBJ1-1; clone_size: .; v_call: TRBV24-1; d_call: .; cdr3_length: 11; cdr3_nt: TGTGCCACCAGTGTGGGGAGTGAAGCTTTCTTT; cdr3_aa: CATSVGSEAFF
j_call: TRBJ2-2; clone_size: .; v_call: TRBV20-1; d_call: .; cdr3_length: 15; cdr3_nt: TGCAGTGCTAGTGAGACTAGAAAGAACACCGGGGAGCTGTTTTTT; cdr3_aa: CSASETRKNTGELFF
j_call: TRBJ2-1; clone_size: .; v_call: TRBV7-9; d_call: .; cdr3_length: 16; cdr3_nt: TGTGCCAGCAGCCGAGGGGCGGCAAGCTCCTACAATGAGCAGTTCTTC; cdr3_aa: CASSRGAASSYNEQFF
j_call: TRBJ2-7; clone_size: .; v_call: TRBV6-2/TRBV6-3; d_call: TRBD2; cdr3_length: 17; cdr3_nt: TGTGCCAGCAGTGGGCCGACTAGCGGGAGGTCTCCCTACGAGCAGTACTTC; cdr3_aa: CASSGPTSGRSPYEQYF
j_call: TRBJ2-5; clone_size: once; v_call: TRBV28; d_call: .; cdr3_length: 14; cdr3_nt: TGTGCCACCACAAACCTACAGGGACTAGAGACCCAGTACTTC; cdr3_aa: CATTNLQGLETQYF
j_call: TRBJ2-2; clone_size: .; v_call: TRBV19; d_call: TRBD2; cdr3_length: 15; cdr3_nt: TGTGCCAGTAGTATCCTAGCGGGGGACACCGGGGAGCTGTTTTTT; cdr3_aa: CASSILAGDTGELFF
j_call: TRBJ1-5; clone_size: .; v_call: TRBV2; d_call: .; cdr3_length: 13; cdr3_nt: TGTGCCAGCAGATTCGAGGGGGACCAGCCCCAGCATTTT; cdr3_aa: CASRFEGDQPQHF
j_call: TRBJ1-3; clone_size: .; v_call: TRBV5-4; d_call: TRBD1; cdr3_length: 14; cdr3_nt: TGTGCCAGCAGCTCGACAGGGTACGGAAACACCATATATTTT; cdr3_aa: CASSSTGYGNTIYF
j_call: TRBJ2-7; clone_size: once; v_call: TRBV20-1; d_call: TRBD2; cdr3_length: 18; cdr3_nt: TGCAGTGCTAGTCCAGCCAGCGGGAGTATGAAGAGCCCCTACGAGCAGTACTTC; cdr3_aa: CSASPASGSMKSPYEQYF
j_call: TRBJ2-1; clone_size: .; v_call: TRBV5-1; d_call: .; cdr3_length: 14; cdr3_nt: TGCGCCAGCAGCTTGGCAACTAGCAGAAATGAGCAGTTCTTC; cdr3_aa: CASSLATSRNEQFF
j_call: TRBJ2-3; clone_size: .; v_call: TRBV24-1; d_call: .; cdr3_length: 14; cdr3_nt: TGTGCCACCAGTGACTCCGGGGTGGCAGATACGCAGTATTTT; cdr3_aa: CATSDSGVADTQYF
j_call: TRBJ1-4; clone_size: .; v_call: TRBV5-4; d_call: .; cdr3_length: 16; cdr3_nt: TGTGCCAGCAGCGACATGAGGGGGGCTATGGGTGAAAAACTGTTTTTT; cdr3_aa: CASSDMRGAMGEKLFF